Included here is one T cell receptor (beta chain) sequence, with context. The germline gives CDR1 MNHEY, CDR2 SVGAGI. This CDR3 has 14 residues. Trimming took 2 bases from V and 2 from J; bases not matched to a gene: 3. The repertoire was sequenced with immunoSEQ multiplex PCR; TCRdb's copy has only in-frame clones and lacks some. The data contain around 67,000 clones, around 83% of them singletons. The data are from a study of blood T cell repertoires in COVID-19. On the study more broadly: The samples span acute and convalescent COVID-19 from the United States, Italy and Spain. Sources were T cells, B-cell-depleted T cells, or PBMCs; the material itself was cDNA or gDNA.

The TCR originated in a man aged 45 to 65 with active COVID-19. The chain uses TRBV6-5 and TRBJ2-7; 7 bases are shared with TRBD1. Sequenced sample: peripheral blood. The CDR3 loop is CASSYNRGAYEQYF. The CDR3 DNA reads as TGTGCCAGCAGTTACAACAGGGGTGCCTACGAGCAGTACTTC.